This note documents a single T cell receptor beta chain sequence. The assay was immunoSEQ multiplex PCR, and TCRdb's table has in-frame clones only and misses some. This sample has roughly 200,000 clones; nearly 90% occur once, and the top ten carry 2% to 2.5%. The entry originates in a study of blood T cell repertoires in COVID-19. Study context: Samples representing acute and convalescent COVID-19 were sourced from the United States, Italy and Spain.

The age range of participants was about 18 to 90 years, with residence in fewer than 25 US areas. The study assigned cohorts using participant-reported clinical history. The source of this sequence is a woman aged 40 to 50 with acute COVID-19. Sequences were obtained from PBMCs or T cells enriched from blood (not recorded which).

The chain's CDR3 is CASSLRGLREKLFF. The CDR3 DNA follows: TGTGCCAGCAGCTTAAGGGGTCTTCGGGAAAAACTGTTTTTT. The rearrangement uses TRBV11-1 and TRBJ1-4; a weak D match, TRBD1 (5 bases). Trimming took 2 bases from V and 8 from J, leaving 12 bases between them. The CDR3 consists of 14 residues. CDR1 SGHAT and CDR2 FQDESV come from the germline V gene (reference sequence).